Described below is a single TCR beta chain sequence and its context. Recruitment covered 20 to 25 US areas and drew participants whose ages spanned about 18 to 90 years. These data belong to a study of blood T cell repertoires in COVID-19. Produced via immunoSEQ multiplex PCR; TCRdb's table is partial and in-frame only. The table shows 150,000 to 200,000 clones, with roughly 84% occurring only once. The V and J ends lost 4 bases and 3 bases, in that order; junction bases with no gene match: 8. Germline-derived CDR1 and CDR2 are SNHLY and FYNNEI. The CDR3 totals 16 residues. The specimen was PBMCs or T cells enriched from blood (not recorded which). The V call is TRBV2, the J call TRBJ2-3; TRBD2 aligns across 9 bases. The origin of this receptor is a woman in her fifties or sixties who had recovered from COVID-19. This chain's CDR3 is CASSVSSGSRTDTQYF. The CDR3, as DNA: TGTGCCAGCAGTGTCAGTAGCGGGAGTCGTACAGATACGCAGTATTTT.